This T cell receptor beta chain was documented in a study of blood T cell repertoires in COVID-19. On the study more broadly: Specimens from acute and convalescent COVID-19 originated in the United States, Italy and Spain. PBMCs, B-cell-depleted T cells, or T cells provided the cDNA or gDNA that made up the material.

Researchers sorted participants into cohorts using their self-reported clinical history. Source study methods: Estimated nucleated cell counts came from reference gene primer amplification. TCRdb's table, derived via immunoSEQ multiplex PCR, lists solely in-frame clones and lacks some. From that table come the V and J calls and clone size; the DNA was used to work out D and trimming. The sample records about 300,000 clones, approximately 90% being singletons. Germline values: CDR1 GTSNPN, CDR2 SVGIG (reference sequence). V lost 7 bases to trimming and J lost 3 bases; unmatched junction nucleotides: 6. This CDR3 comprises 13 residues.

The rearrangement uses TRBV30 and TRBJ2-7, with TRBD1 matching over 10 bases. The receptor was derived from a young man who had recovered from COVID-19. Sequenced material: PBMCs or T cells enriched from blood (not recorded which). Here the CDR3 DNA reads TGTGCCTACGACAGGGGGCCGATCTACGAGCAGTACTTC. This codes for CAYDRGPIYEQYF.